This T cell receptor (beta chain) is drawn from a study of early T cells in non-severe SARS-CoV-2 infection (dated by TCRdb to about 2021). In terms of the full investigation: Because TCR sequencing was done on bulk RNA from unsorted whole blood, the alpha and beta chains could not be paired. Here is what the overall study found, with its caveats: VDJdb matching was skewed toward anti-spike CD8 responses and likely underestimated virus-specific expansions by missing private and CD4 specificities.

This was a case-control study nested in a cohort of healthcare workers in London, UK, who had nasopharyngeal swab PCR tests and blood samples taken every week. Healthcare workers were recruited during the week of the UK lockdown, between 23 and 31 March 2020, and followed weekly for up to roughly 15 weeks. The library was generated by 5' RACE. Sequenced on a NextSeq 500. To correct for sequencing error and PCR bias, the TCR library protocol tagged individual cDNA molecules with unique molecular identifiers. Both TCR alpha and beta chains were sequenced, and tight co-correlation was observed between alpha and beta sequence abundances in each sample. On the authors' methods: Decombinator V4 was used to annotate TCR sequences for V gene, J gene and CDR3. TCRs were defined as expanded if a significant change between any two time points was detected under a Poisson model with p below 0.0001. TCR abundances were normalised to the total number of TCRs sequenced per sample and were expressed as counts per million. TRAV1-2 paired with TRAJ12, TRAJ20 or TRAJ33 defined MAIT TCRs, while TRAV10 paired with TRAJ18 defined iNKT TCRs. VDJdb, accessed 1 November 2021, was searched for CMV, EBV and SARS-CoV-2 annotated TCRs, with TCRs annotated for multiple antigens excluded. Using fastp at Q25 and MiXCR, TCRdb reprocessed the public reads and kept productive beta chains. One record per CDR3 amino acid sequence lists the most common genes and DNA. The V and J calls, along with clone size, are taken from TCRdb and not from the paper's own processing. This sample gives tens of thousands of distinct CDR3 sequences in total; roughly 10% of them show up just once. 4.5% of the sample comes from the top ten.

The CDR3 goes from the cysteine to the phenylalanine over 15 residues. Only the CDR3 part of the read is kept: 45 bases, read in frame from the first base. Reading the germline V gene gives CDR1 MNHEY and CDR2 SVGEGT. V is shortened by 6 bases, J by 9 bases, and the region joining them spans 21 bases. Ten or more counts support this clonotype. The target of this receptor is not known. No much larger clonotype is one base removed from it; base qualities were not supplied. This sequence was found in an adult who was a healthcare worker with PCR-confirmed SARS-CoV-2 infection or an uninfected control (not recorded which). Sequencing was carried out using whole blood. The chain employs TRBV6-2 or TRBV6-3 and TRBJ1-5; a confident D gene designation cannot be given. The CDR3 here reads CASSPGIWVVSPQHF. The DNA sequence is as follows: TGTGCCAGCAGCCCCGGGATTTGGGTTGTATCGCCCCAGCATTTT.